The rows below give T cell receptor beta chains drawn from one sample of a study of T-cell memory formation after mild COVID-19. In TCRdb, the 5' RACE reads were re-called with MiXCR into one record per CDR3 protein. The sample comprises around 450,000 distinct CDR3 sequences, around 24% of which are singletons, and 8.8% rests with the top ten. Specimen: PBMCs or a T cell subset sorted from them (not recorded which). The origin of the receptors is an adult woman who had mild COVID-19 (a few samples of this study predate the infection). Cell type and time point are not known. Both conserved end residues are part of each CDR3. Fields, in order: J gene, clone size, D gene, V gene, CDR3 DNA, CDR3 protein. A D gene is named only where the DNA matches it firmly. Expanded clones get a size class; other rows say once, few or many, or leave the size out.

>TRBJ2-2|once|.|TRBV6-2/TRBV6-3
TGTGCCAGCAGTTACTGGTACCGGGAAGCGAACACCGGGGAGCTGTTTTTT
CASSYWYREANTGELFF
>TRBJ1-3|.|.|TRBV15
TGTGCCACCAGCCGCTCTATTGAGTTCGGAAACACCATATATTTT
CATSRSIEFGNTIYF
>TRBJ2-4|few|.|TRBV7-9
TGTGCCAGCGGGCTAGCGACCCTGGGGGCCAAAAACATTCAGTACTTC
CASGLATLGAKNIQYF
>TRBJ1-1|few|.|TRBV7-8
TGTGCCAGCAGCTTAGCGCGGGGGAGGTCGACTGAAGCTTTCTTT
CASSLARGRSTEAFF
>TRBJ1-2|few|.|TRBV5-6
TGTGCCAGCAGCTTGCTTCAGGGTTATGGCTACACCTTC
CASSLLQGYGYTF
>TRBJ1-6|few|.|TRBV12-3/TRBV12-4
TGTGCCAGCTTCAGGGGCGCTAATTCACCCCTCCACTTT
CASFRGANSPLHF
>TRBJ2-1|few|TRBD2|TRBV7-2
TGTGCCAGCAGCTTAACTAGCGGGATGTCCTACAATGAGCAGTTCTTC
CASSLTSGMSYNEQFF
>TRBJ2-3|.|.|TRBV5-1
TGCGCCAGCCGCTCCCGGGGGACCACAGATACGCAGTATTTT
CASRSRGTTDTQYF
>TRBJ2-1|few|.|TRBV11-3
TGTGCCAGCAGCTTAGGGCCAGGGGAAAACAATGAGCAGTTCTTC
CASSLGPGENNEQFF
>TRBJ1-1|few|.|TRBV6-2/TRBV6-3
TGTGCCAGCAGTTACCCGTCCAGTTACACTGAAGCTTTCTTT
CASSYPSSYTEAFF
>TRBJ2-3|.|.|TRBV4-1
TGCGCCAGCAGCCAAGATGAATTTTTGAGAGATACGCAGTATTTT
CASSQDEFLRDTQYF
>TRBJ2-4|.|.|TRBV5-1
TGCGCCAGCAGCTTGATGGGCGGTCGAGCTTCGGGGGCCAAAAACATTCAGTACTTC
CASSLMGGRASGAKNIQYF
>TRBJ2-7|few|.|TRBV28
TGTGCCAGCAGTTTAGGAGAGGGGTACGAGCAGTACTTC
CASSLGEGYEQYF
>TRBJ1-4|few|.|TRBV15
TGTGCCACCAGCAGAGAAGCGGGGATTAATGAAAAACTGTTTTTT
CATSREAGINEKLFF
>TRBJ2-1|many|.|TRBV6-5
TGTGCCAGCCTAGGGCCCGGGGGTGATGAGCAGTTCTTC
CASLGPGGDEQFF
>TRBJ2-2|few|.|TRBV2
TGTGCCAGCAGTGTAGGTGACACCAACACCGGGGAGCTGTTTTTT
CASSVGDTNTGELFF
>TRBJ2-1|.|.|TRBV20-1
TGCAGTGCTAGGGACACCGGGACAAGGAATGAGCAGTTCTTC
CSARDTGTRNEQFF
>TRBJ2-5|.|.|TRBV5-6
TGTGCCAGCAACCCTTGGGGTGACCAAGAGACCCAGTACTTC
CASNPWGDQETQYF
>TRBJ2-1|many|TRBD2|TRBV5-1
TGCGCCAGCAGCTACTCCGGGACTAGCGGGGTATACAATGAGCAGTTCTTC
CASSYSGTSGVYNEQFF
>TRBJ2-5|.|.|TRBV5-8
TGTGCCAGCAGCTTGGTCGGGGACCGAGAGACCCAGTACTTC
CASSLVGDRETQYF
>TRBJ1-5|.|.|TRBV30
TGTGCCTGGGCTGGGGGGGGCAATCAGCCCCAGCATTTT
CAWAGGGNQPQHF
>TRBJ2-1|.|TRBD1|TRBV7-6
TGTGCCAGCAGCTTAGGCACGGGGACAGGGGGATTGAGGGAGCAGTTCTTC
CASSLGTGTGGLREQFF
>TRBJ1-1|.|TRBD1|TRBV5-1
TGCGCCAGCAGCTTGCCGGGACAGGGGACTGAAGCTTTCTTT
CASSLPGQGTEAFF
>TRBJ2-7|few|TRBD1|TRBV7-8
TGTGCCAGCAGCTTAGTGTGGGACAGGGTCGAACAGGACGAGCAGTACTTC
CASSLVWDRVEQDEQYF
>TRBJ2-3|.|.|TRBV3-1
TGTGCCAGCAGGCAACGGGGTACAGATACGCAGTATTTT
CASRQRGTDTQYF
>TRBJ2-1|.|.|TRBV11-2
TGTGCCAGCAGCCGCGTTAAGGCTTTAAACAATGAGCAGTTCTTC
CASSRVKALNNEQFF
>TRBJ2-1|.|.|TRBV24-1
TGTGCCACCGGGACCAACTACAATGAGCAGTTCTTC
CATGTNYNEQFF
>TRBJ2-7|.|TRBD2|TRBV6-2/TRBV6-3
TGTGCCAGCACCTCATCTAGCGGGCCCTACGAGCAGTACTTC
CASTSSSGPYEQYF
>TRBJ2-1|.|.|TRBV2
TGTGCCAGCACGTTCCTTCGAGGCTACAATGAGCAGTTCTTC
CASTFLRGYNEQFF
>TRBJ2-2|.|TRBD2|TRBV7-3
TGTGCCAGCAGCTCTATTTCCGGGACTAGCGGGACCAACACCGGGGAGCTGTTTTTT
CASSSISGTSGTNTGELFF
>TRBJ2-7|.|TRBD2|TRBV7-2
TGTGCCAGCAGCTCCCTCCGGGCGGGAGGGTCCTACGAGCAGTACTTC
CASSSLRAGGSYEQYF
>TRBJ2-5|.|TRBD1|TRBV7-2
TGTGCCAGCAGCATGCCGACAGGGATCCAAGAGACCCAGTACTTC
CASSMPTGIQETQYF
>TRBJ2-5|few|.|TRBV7-8
TGTGCCAGCAGCCCACAGGGATTGGGCTACCAAGAGACCCAGTACTTC
CASSPQGLGYQETQYF
>TRBJ2-5|.|TRBD1|TRBV25-1
TGTGCCAGCAGTGGCCGGGACAGAGCGTACCAAGAGACCCAGTACTTC
CASSGRDRAYQETQYF
>TRBJ2-2|many|.|TRBV12-3/TRBV12-4
TGTGCCAGCAGTTTGGGAGAGACCGGGGAGCTGTTTTTT
CASSLGETGELFF
>TRBJ2-1|.|TRBD2|TRBV18
TGTGCCAGCTCACCAGTTAGCGGGGTAGCCCCCCCTCCTACTGAGCAGTTCTTC
CASSPVSGVAPPPTEQFF
>TRBJ1-1|.|.|TRBV20-1
TGCAGTGCTAGAGAGGGTCGAGCTTTCTTT
CSAREGRAFF
>TRBJ1-5|.|.|TRBV6-1
TGTGCCTCCCGGGTGGGAAGCCGTGATAGCAATCAGCCCCAGCATTTT
CASRVGSRDSNQPQHF
>TRBJ2-3|few|TRBD1|TRBV28
TGTGCCACCCGGGACAGATACACAGATACGCAGTATTTT
CATRDRYTDTQYF
>TRBJ2-5|few|.|TRBV5-5
TGTGCCAGCAGCTTAGTCGGGGCCCAGTACTTC
CASSLVGAQYF
>TRBJ1-1|.|.|TRBV7-6
TGTGCCAGCAGCTTTTCCTCGGGCTATAACACTGAAGCTTTCTTT
CASSFSSGYNTEAFF